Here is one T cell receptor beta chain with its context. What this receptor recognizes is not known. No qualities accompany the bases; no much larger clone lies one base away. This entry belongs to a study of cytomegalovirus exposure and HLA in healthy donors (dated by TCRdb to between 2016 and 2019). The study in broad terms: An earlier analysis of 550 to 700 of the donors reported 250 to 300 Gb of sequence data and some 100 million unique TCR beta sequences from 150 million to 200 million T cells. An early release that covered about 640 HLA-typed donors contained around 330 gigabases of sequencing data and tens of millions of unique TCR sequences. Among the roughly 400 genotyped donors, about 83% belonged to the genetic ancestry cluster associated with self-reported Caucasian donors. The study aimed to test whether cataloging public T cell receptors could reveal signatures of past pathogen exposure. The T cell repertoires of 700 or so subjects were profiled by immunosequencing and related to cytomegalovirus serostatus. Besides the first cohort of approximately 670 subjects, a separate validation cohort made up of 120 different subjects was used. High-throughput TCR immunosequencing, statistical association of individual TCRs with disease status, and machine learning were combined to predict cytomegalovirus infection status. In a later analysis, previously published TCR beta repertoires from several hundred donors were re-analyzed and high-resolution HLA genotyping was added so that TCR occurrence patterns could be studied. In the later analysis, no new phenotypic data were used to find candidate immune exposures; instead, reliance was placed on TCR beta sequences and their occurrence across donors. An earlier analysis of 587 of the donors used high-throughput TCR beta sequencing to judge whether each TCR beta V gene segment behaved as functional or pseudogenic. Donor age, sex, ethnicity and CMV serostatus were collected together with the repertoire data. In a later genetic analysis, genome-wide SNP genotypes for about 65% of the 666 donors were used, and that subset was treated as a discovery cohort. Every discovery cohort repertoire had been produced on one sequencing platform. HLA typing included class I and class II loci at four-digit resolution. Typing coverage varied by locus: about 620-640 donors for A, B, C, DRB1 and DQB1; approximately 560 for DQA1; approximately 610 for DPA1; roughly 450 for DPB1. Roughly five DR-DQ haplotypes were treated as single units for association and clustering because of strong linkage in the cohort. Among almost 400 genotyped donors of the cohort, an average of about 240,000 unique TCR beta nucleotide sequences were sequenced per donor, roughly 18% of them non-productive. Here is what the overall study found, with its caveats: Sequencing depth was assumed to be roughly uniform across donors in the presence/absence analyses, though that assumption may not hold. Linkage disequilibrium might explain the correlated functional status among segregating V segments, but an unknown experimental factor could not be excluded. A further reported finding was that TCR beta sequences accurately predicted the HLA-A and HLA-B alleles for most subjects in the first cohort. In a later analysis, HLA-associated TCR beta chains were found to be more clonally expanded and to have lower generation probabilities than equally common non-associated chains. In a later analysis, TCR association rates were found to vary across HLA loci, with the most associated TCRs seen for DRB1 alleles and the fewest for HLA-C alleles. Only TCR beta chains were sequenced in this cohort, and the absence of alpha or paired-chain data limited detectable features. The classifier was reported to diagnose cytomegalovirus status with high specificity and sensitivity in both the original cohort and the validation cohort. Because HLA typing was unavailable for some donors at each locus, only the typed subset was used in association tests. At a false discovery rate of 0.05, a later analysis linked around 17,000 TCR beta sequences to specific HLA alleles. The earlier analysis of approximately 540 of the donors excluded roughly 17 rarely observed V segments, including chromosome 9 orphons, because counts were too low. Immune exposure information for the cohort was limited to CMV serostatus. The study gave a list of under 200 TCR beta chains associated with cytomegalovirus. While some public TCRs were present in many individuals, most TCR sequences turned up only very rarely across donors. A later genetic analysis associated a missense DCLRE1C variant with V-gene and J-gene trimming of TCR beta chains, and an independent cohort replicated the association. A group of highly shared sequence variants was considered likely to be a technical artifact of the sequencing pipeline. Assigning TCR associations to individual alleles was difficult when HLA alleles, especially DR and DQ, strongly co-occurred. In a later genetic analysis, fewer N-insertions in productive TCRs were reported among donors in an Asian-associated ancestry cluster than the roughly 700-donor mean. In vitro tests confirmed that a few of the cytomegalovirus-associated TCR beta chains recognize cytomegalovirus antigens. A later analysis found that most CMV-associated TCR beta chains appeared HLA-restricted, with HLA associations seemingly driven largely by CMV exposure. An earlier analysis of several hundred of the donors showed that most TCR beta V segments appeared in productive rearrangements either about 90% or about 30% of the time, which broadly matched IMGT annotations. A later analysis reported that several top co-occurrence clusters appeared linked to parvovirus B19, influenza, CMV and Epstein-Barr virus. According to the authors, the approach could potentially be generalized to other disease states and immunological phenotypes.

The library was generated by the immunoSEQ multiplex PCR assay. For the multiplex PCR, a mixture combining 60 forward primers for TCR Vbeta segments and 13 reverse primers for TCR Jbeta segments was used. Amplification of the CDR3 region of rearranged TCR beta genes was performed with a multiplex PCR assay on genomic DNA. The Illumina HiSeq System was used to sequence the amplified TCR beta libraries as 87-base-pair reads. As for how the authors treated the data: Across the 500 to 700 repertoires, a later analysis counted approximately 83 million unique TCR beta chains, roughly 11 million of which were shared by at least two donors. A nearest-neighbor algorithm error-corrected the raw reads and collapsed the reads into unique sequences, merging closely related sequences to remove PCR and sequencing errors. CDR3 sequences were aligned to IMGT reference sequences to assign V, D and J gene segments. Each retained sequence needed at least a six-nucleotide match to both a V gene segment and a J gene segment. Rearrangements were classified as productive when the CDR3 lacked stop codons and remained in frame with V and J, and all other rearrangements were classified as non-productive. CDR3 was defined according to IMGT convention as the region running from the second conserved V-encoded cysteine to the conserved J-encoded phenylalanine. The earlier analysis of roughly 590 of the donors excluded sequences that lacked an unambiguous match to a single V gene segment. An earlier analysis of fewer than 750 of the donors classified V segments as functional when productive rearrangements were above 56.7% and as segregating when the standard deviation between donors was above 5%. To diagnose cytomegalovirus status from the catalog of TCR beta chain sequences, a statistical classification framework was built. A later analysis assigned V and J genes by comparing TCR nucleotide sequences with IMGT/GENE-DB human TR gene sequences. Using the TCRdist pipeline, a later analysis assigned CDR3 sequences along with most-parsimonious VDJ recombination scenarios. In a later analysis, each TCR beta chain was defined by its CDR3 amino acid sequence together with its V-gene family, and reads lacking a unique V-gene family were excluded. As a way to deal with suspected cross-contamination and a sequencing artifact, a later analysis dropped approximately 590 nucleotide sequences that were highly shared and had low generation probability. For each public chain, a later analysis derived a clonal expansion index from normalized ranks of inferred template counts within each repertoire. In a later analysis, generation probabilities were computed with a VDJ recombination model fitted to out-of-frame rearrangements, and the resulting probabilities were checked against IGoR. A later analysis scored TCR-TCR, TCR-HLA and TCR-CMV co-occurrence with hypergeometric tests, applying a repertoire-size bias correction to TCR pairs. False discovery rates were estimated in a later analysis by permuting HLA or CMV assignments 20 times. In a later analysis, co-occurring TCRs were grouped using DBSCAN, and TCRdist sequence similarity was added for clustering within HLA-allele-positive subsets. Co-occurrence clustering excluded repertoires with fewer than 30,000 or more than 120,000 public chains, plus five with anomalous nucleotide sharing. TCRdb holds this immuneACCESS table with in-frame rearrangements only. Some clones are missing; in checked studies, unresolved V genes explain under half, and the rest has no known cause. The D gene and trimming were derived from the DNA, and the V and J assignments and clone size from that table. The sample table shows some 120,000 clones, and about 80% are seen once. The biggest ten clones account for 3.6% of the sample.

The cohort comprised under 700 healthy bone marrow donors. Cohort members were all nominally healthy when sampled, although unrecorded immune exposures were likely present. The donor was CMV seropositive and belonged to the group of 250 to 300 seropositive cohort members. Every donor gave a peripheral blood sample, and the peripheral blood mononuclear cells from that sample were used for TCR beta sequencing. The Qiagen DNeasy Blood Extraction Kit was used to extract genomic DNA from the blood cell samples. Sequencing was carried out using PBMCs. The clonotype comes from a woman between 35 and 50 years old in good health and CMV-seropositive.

The CDR3 amino acid sequence is: CSVEEPVSLNTEAFF. The nucleotide sequence reads TGCAGCGTTGAAGAACCTGTCAGTTTGAACACTGAAGCTTTCTTT. The chain links TRBV29-1 with TRBJ1-1, with no confident D gene call. Reading from cysteine to phenylalanine, the CDR3 counts 15 amino acids. Just the 45-base CDR3 DNA is kept, in frame starting at base 1. Relative to germline, V is 0 bases shorter and J is 0 bases shorter, with 11 bases between their ends. CDR1 and CDR2, looked up from the germline V gene, are SQVTM and ANQGSEA.